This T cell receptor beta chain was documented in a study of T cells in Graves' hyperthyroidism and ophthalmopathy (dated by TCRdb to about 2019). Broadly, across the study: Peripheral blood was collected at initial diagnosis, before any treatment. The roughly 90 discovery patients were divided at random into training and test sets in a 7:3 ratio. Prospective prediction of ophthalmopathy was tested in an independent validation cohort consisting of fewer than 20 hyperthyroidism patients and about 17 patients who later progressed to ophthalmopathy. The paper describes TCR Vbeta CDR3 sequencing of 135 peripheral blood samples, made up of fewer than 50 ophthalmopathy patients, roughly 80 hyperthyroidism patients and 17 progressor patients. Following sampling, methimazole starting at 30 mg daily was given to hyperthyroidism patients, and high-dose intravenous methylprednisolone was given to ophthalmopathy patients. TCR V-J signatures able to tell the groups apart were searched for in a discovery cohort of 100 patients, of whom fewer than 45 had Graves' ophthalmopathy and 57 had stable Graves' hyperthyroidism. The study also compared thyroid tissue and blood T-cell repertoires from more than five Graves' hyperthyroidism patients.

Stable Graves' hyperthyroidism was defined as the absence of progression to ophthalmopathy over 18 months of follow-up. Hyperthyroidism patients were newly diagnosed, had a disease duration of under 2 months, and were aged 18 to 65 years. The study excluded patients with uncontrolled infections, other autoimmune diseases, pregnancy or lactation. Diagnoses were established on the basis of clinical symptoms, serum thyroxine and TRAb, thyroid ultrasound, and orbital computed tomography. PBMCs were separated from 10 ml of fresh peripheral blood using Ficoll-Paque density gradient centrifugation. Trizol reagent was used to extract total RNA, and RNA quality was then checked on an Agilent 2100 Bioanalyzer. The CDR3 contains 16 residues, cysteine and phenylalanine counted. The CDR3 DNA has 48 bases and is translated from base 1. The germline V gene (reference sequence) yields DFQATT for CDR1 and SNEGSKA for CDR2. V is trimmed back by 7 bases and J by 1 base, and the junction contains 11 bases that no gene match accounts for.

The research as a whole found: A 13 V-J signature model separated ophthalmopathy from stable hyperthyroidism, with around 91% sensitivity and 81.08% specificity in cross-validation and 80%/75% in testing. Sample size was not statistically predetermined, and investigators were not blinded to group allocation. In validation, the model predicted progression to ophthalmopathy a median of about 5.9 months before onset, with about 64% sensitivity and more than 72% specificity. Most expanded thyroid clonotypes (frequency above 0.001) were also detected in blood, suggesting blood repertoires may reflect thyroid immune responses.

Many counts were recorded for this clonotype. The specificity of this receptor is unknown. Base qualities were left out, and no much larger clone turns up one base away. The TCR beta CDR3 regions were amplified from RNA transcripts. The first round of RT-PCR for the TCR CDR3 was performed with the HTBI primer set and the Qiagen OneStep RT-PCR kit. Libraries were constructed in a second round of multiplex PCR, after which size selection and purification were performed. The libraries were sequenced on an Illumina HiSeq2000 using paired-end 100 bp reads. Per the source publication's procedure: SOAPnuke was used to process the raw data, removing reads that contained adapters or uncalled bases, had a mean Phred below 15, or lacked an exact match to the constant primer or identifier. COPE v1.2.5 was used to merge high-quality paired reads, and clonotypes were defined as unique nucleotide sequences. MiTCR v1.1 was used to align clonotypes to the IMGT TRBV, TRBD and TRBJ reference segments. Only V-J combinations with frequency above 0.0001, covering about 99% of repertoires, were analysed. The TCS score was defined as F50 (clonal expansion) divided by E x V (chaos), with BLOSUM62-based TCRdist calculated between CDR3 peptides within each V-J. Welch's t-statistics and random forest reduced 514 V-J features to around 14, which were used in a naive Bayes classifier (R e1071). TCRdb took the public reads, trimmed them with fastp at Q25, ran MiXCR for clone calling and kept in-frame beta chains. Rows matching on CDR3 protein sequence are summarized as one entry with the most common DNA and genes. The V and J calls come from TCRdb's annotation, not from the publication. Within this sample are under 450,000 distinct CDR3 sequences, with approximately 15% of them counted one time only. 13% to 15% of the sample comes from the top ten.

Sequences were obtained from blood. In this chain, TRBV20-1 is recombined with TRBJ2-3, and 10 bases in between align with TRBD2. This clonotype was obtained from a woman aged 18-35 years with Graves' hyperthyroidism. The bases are TGCAGTGATCGCTTGTTGCTAGCGGGGGGCACAGATACGCAGTATTTT. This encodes CSDRLLLAGGTDTQYF.